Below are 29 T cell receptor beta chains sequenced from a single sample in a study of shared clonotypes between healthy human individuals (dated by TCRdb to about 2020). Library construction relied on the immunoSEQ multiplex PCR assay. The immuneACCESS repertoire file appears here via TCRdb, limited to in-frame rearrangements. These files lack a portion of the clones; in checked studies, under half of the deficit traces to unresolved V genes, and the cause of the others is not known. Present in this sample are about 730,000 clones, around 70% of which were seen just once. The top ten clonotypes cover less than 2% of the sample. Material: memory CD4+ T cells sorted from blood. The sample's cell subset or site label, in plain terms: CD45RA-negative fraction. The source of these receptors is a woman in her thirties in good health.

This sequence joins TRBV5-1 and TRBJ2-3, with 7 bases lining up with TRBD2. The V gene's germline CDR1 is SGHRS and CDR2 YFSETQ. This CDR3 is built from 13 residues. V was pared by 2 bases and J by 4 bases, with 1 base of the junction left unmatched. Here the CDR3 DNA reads TGCGCCAGCAGCTTAAGCGGGGCAGATACGCAGTATTTT. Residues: CASSLSGADTQYF.

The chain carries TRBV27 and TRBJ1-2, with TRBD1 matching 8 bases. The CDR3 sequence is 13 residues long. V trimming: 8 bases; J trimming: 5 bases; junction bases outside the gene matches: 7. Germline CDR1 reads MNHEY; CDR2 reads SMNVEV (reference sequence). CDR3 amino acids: CASGGTGDYGYTF. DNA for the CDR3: TGTGCCAGCGGGGGGACAGGCGATTATGGCTACACCTTC.

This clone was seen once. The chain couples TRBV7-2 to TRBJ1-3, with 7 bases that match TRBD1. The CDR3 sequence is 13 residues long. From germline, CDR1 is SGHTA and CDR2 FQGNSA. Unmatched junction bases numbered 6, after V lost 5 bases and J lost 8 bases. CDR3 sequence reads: CASSLNRGYTIYF. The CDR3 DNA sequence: TGTGCCAGCAGCCTAAACAGGGGCTACACCATATATTTT.

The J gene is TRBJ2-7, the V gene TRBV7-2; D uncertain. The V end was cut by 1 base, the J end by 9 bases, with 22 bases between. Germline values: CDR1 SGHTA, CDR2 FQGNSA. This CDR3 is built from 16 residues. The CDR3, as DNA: TGTGCCAGCAGCTTAGGTGGGCAACAGAAAACTCTCGGGCAGTACTTC. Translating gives CASSLGGQQKTLGQYF.

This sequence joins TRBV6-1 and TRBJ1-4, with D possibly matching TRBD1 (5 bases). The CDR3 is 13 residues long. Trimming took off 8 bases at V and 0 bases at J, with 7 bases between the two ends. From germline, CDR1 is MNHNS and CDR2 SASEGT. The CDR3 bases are TGTGCCAGCTGGGACTCAACTAATGAAAAACTGTTTTTT. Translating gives CASWDSTNEKLFF.

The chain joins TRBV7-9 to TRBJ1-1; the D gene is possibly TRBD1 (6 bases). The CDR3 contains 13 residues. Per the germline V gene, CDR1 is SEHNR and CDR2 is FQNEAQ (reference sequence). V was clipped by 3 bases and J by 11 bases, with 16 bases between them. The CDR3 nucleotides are TGTGCCAGCAGCTTTTTGACAGGCTTGACGGCTTTCTTT. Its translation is CASSFLTGLTAFF.

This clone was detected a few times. CDR3 bases: TGTGCCAGCTCACTCCGACAGGGATTTGGTGGCTACACCTTC. This gives the protein CASSLRQGFGGYTF. V and J are TRBV18 and TRBJ1-2, with TRBD1 identical over 7 bases. The CDR3 consists of 14 residues. CDR1 KGHSH and CDR2 LQKENI come from the germline V gene. V dropped 4 bases and J dropped 7; count of bases not matched to a gene: 9. Full variable domain (rest looked up from reference TRBV18 and TRBJ1-2): NAGVMQNPRHLVRRRGQEARLRCSPMKGHSHVYWYRQLPEEGLKFMVYLQKENIIDESGMPKERFSAEFPKEGPSILRIQQVVRGDSAAYFCASSLRQGFGGYTFGSGTRLTVV.

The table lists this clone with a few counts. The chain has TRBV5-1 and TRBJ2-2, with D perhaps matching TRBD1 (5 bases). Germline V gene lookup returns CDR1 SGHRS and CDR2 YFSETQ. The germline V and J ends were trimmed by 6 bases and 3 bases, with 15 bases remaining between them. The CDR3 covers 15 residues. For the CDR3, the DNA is TGCGCCAGCAAGTGGGGCCCCGACGACACCGGGGAGCTGTTTTTT. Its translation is CASKWGPDDTGELFF.

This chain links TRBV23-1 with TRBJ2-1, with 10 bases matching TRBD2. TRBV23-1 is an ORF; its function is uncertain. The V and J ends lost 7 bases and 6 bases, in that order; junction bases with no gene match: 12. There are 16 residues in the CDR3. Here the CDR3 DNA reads TGCGCCAGCACTCCAACCCAGCGGGAGGGCCGCAATGAGCAGTTCTTC. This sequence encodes CASTPTQREGRNEQFF.

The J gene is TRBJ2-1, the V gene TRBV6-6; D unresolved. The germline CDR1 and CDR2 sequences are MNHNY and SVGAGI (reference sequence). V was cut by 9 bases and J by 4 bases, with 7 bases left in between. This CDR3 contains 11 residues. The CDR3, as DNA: TGTGCCAGTGAACAGTACAATGAGCAGTTCTTC. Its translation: CASEQYNEQFF.

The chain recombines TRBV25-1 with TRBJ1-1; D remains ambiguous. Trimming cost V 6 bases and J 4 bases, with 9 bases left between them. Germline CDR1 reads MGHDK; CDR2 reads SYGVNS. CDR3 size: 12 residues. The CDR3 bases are TGTGCCAGCAGAGTAGGAGGCACTGAAGCTTTCTTT. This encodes CASRVGGTEAFF. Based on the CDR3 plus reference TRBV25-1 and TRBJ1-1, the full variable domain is EADIYQTPRYLVIGTGKKITLECSQTMGHDKMYWYQQDPGMELHLIHYSYGVNSTEKGDLSSESTVSRIRTEHFPLTLESARPSHTSQYLCASRVGGTEAFFGQGTRLTVV.

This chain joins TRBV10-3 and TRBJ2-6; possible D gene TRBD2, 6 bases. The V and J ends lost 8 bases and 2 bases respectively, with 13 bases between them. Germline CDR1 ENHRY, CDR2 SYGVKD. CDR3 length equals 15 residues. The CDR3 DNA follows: TGTGCCATCGGGAAGGGAGGCGCTGGGGCCAACGTCCTGACTTTC. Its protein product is CAIGKGGAGANVLTF.

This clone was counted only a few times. The CDR3 is CASSPQSNTEAFF. CDR3 nucleotide sequence: TGTGCCAGCTCACCGCAATCGAACACTGAAGCTTTCTTT. This chain joins TRBV18 and TRBJ1-1; D uncertain. This CDR3 comprises 13 residues. Trimming removed 3 bases from V and 1 base from J, with 6 bases in between. The germline gives CDR1 KGHSH, CDR2 LQKENI.

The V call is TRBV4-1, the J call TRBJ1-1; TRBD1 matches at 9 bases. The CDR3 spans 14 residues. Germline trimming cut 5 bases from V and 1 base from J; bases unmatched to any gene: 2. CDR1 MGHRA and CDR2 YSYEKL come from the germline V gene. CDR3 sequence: CASSAGQGNTEAFF. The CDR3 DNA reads TGCGCCAGCAGCGCGGGACAGGGGAACACTGAAGCTTTCTTT.

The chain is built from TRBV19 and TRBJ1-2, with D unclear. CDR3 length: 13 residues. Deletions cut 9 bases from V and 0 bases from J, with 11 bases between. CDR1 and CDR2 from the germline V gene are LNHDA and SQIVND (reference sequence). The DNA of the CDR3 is TGTGCCAGCAACCTTCCAGCTAACTATGGCTACACCTTC. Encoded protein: CASNLPANYGYTF.

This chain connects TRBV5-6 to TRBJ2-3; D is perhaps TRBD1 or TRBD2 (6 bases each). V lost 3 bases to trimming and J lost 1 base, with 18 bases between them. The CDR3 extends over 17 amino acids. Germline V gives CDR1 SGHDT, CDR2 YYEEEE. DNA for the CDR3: TGTGCCAGCAGCTCCCTCCCCGGGGGCGGTGGCACAGATACGCAGTATTTT. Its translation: CASSSLPGGGGTDTQYF.

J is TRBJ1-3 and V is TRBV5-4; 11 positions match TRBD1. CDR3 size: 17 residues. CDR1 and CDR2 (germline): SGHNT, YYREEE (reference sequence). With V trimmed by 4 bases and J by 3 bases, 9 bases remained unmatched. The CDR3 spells CASSPGGTGGLGNTIYF. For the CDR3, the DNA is TGTGCCAGCAGCCCGGGGGGGACAGGGGGTCTTGGAAACACCATATATTTT. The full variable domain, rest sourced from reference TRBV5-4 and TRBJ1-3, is ETGVTQSPTHLIKTRGQQVTLRCSSQSGHNTVSWYQQALGQGPQFIFQYYREEENGRGNFPPRFSGLQFPNYSSELNVNALELDDSALYLCASSPGGTGGLGNTIYFGEGSWLTVV.

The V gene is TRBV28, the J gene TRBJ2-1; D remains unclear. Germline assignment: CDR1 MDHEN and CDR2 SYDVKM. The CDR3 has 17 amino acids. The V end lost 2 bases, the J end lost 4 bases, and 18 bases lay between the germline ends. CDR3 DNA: TGTGCCAGCAGTTTAGGTCTGGTGATGTCGGTATACAATGAGCAGTTCTTC. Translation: CASSLGLVMSVYNEQFF.

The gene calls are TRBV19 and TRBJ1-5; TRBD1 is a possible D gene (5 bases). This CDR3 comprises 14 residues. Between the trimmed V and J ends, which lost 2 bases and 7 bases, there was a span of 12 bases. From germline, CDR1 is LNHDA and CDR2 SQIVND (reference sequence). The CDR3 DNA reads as TGTGCCAGTAGTATATTCGGCGGGGGACAGCCCCAGCATTTT. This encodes CASSIFGGGQPQHF.

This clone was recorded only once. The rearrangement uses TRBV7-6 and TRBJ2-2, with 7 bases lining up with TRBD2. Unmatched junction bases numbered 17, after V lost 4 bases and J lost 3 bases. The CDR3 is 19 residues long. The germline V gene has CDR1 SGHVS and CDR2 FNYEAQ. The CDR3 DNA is TGTGCCAGCAGCTCAAGCAGCGGGGACTACGATTTCGACACCGGGGAGCTGTTTTTT. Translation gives CASSSSSGDYDFDTGELFF. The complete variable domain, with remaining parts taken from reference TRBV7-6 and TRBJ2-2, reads GAGVSQSPRYKVTKRGQDVALRCDPISGHVSLYWYRQALGQGPEFLTYFNYEAQQDKSGLPNDRFSAERPEGSISTLTIQRTEQRDSAMYRCASSSSSGDYDFDTGELFFGEGSRLTVL.

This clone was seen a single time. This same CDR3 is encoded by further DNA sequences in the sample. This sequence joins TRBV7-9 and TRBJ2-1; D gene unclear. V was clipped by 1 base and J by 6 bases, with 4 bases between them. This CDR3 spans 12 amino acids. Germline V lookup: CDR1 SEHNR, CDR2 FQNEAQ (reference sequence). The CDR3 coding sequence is TGTGCCAGCAGCTTAGTTGGCAATGAGCAGTTCTTC. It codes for CASSLVGNEQFF. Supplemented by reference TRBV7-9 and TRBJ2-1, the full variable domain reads DTGVSQNPRHKITKRGQNVTFRCDPISEHNRLYWYRQTLGQGPEFLTYFQNEAQLEKSRLLSDRFSAERPKGSFSTLEIQRTEQGDSAMYLCASSLVGNEQFFGPGTRLTVL.

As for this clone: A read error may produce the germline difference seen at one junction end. This chain's CDR3 is CASSLASSGYNEQFF. As DNA, the CDR3 is TGCGCCAGCAGCTTGGCTTCTAGCGGGTACAATGAGCAGTTCTTC. The chain is built from TRBV5-4 and TRBJ2-1, with TRBD2 identical over 8 bases. Germline lookup yields CDR1 SGHNT and CDR2 YYREEE (reference sequence). The length of the CDR3 is 15 residues.

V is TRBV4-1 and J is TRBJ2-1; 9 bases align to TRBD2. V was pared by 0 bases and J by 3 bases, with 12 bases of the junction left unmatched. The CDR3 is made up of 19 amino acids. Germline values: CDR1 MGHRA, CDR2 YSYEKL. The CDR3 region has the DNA TGCGCCAGCAGCCAAGATCGGATGGATAGCGGGAGTATCTACAATGAGCAGTTCTTC. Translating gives CASSQDRMDSGSIYNEQFF.

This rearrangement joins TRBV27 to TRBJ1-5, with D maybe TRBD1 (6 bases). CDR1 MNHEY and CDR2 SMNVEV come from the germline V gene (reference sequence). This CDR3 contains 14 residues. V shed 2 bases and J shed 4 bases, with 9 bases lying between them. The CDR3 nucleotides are TGTGCCAGCAGTTTAAGGGGGTGGAATCAGCCCCAGCATTTT. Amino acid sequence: CASSLRGWNQPQHF.

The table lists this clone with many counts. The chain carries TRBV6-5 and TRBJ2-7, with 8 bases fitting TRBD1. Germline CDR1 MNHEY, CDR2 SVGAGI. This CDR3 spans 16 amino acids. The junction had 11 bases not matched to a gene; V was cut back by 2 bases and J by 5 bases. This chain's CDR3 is CASSYGLGQGANEQYF. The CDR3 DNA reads TGTGCCAGCAGTTACGGGTTGGGGCAGGGGGCGAACGAGCAGTACTTC.

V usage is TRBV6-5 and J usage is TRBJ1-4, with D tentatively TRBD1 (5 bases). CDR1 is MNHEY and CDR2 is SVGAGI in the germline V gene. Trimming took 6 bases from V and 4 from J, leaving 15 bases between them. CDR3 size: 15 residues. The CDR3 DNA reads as TGTGCCAGCAGCTTGCTTCAGGGACTTAATGAAAAACTGTTTTTT. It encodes CASSLLQGLNEKLFF.

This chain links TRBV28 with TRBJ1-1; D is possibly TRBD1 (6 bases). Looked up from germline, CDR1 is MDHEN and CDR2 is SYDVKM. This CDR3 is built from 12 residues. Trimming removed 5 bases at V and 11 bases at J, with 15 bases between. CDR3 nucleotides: TGTGCCAGCAGTGTCGGACAGCAGGAGGCTTTCTTT. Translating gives CASSVGQQEAFF.

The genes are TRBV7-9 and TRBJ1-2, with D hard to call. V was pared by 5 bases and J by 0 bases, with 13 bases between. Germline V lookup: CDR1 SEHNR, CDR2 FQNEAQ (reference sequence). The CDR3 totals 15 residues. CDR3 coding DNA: TGTGCCAGCAGCCGGGGAGCAGTAGCTAACTATGGCTACACCTTC. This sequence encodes CASSRGAVANYGYTF. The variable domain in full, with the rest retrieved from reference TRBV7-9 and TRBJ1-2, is DTGVSQNPRHKITKRGQNVTFRCDPISEHNRLYWYRQTLGQGPEFLTYFQNEAQLEKSRLLSDRFSAERPKGSFSTLEIQRTEQGDSAMYLCASSRGAVANYGYTFGSGTRLTVV.

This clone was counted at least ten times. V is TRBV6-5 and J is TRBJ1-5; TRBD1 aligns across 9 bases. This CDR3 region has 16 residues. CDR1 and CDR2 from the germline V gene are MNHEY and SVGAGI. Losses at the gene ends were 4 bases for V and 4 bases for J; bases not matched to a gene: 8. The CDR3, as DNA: TGTGCCAGCAGTTCCAACACAGGGGGCGAGAATCAGCCCCAGCATTTT. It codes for CASSSNTGGENQPQHF.